This T cell receptor beta chain originates from a study of control samples from healthy donors and cancer patients. The table came from immunoSEQ multiplex PCR; TCRdb's copy has only in-frame clones and leaves some out. Of around 150,000 clones listed, under 96% were seen once; the top ten hold just over 1%. This CDR3 comprises 12 residues. Trimming shortened V by 2 bases and J by 13 bases, and 9 bases separated the two germline ends. Germline assignment: CDR1 SGHTA and CDR2 FQGTGA. V usage is TRBV7-3 and J usage is TRBJ1-6; no firm D call. Sequenced: blood. This sequence originates from a woman in her twenties or thirties in good health. In DNA, the CDR3 is TGTGCCAGCAGCTTAGCCCGTGGGCCCCTCCACTTT. It translates to CASSLARGPLHF.